The clone carrying this T cell receptor (beta chain) was observed a handful of times. The antigen remains undetermined. The sample originates from a study of blood T cells in healthy people across ages. Overall study context: About one barcoded TCR beta cDNA was captured per two T cells.

Study observations and caveats: Researchers report that TCR beta diversity correlated strongly with naive T cell percentage.

Then a second PCR, running roughly 7 to 11 cycles, was carried out with a sample-barcoded 5' primer and a J-beta primer mix. Each CDR3 protein gets one entry after TCRdb re-called the 5' RACE reads with MiXCR. The data contain fewer than 800,000 distinct CDR3 sequences, 20% to 25% of them singletons. Germline loops: CDR1 SGHTA, CDR2 FQGTGA. This CDR3 comprises 15 residues. V shed 2 bases and J shed 2 bases, with 12 bases lying between them. The specimen was blood. This clonotype was obtained from a man in his sixties or seventies in good health. The chain combines TRBV7-3 with TRBJ2-5; the D call may be TRBD1 or TRBD2 (5 bases each). This CDR3 reads CASSLRGENQETQYF. Here the CDR3 DNA reads TGTGCCAGCAGCTTACGGGGCGAAAATCAAGAGACCCAGTACTTC.